These 10 T cell receptor beta chains originate from one sample sequenced in a study of OX40 agonist ivuxolimab in advanced cancers. The table came from immunoSEQ multiplex PCR; TCRdb's copy has only in-frame clones and leaves some out. The data show about 76,000 clones, over 75% seen once. The source material was CD4+ or CD8+ T cells sorted from blood, sampled in a trial of the OX40 agonist ivuxolimab. These TCRs come from an adult with an advanced solid tumor such as melanoma, head and neck, liver or kidney cancer.

This clone appeared a single time. V and J are TRBV7-9 and TRBJ2-7, with D perhaps matching TRBD1 (6 bases). The V and J ends lost 3 bases and 4 bases respectively, with 22 bases between them. CDR1 is SEHNR and CDR2 is FQNEAQ in the germline V gene (reference sequence). The CDR3 totals 17 residues. The CDR3 region has the DNA TGTGCCAGCAGCTTCCGGCAGGGGCACCACCTGGCGTACGAGCAGTACTTC. This translates into CASSFRQGHHLAYEQYF.

This sequence joins TRBV11-3 and TRBJ1-1; D may be TRBD1 (5 bases). Per the germline V gene, CDR1 is SGHNT and CDR2 is YENEEA. The CDR3 runs to 16 residues. V lost 5 bases and J lost 1, with 17 bases in between. The CDR3 protein is CASSLPPGRKNTEAFF. The CDR3 DNA sequence: TGTGCCAGCAGCCTCCCCCCGGGACGTAAGAACACTGAAGCTTTCTTT.

This chain links TRBV2 with TRBJ1-2, with TRBD1 matching over 9 bases. The V gene end was trimmed by 5 bases and the J gene end by 3 bases; junction bases not matched to a gene: 16. This CDR3 comprises 18 residues. Germline V gene lookup returns CDR1 SNHLY and CDR2 FYNNEI. CDR3 in amino acids: CASSFLGTGLASDYGYTF. CDR3 DNA: TGTGCCAGCAGTTTTCTAGGGACAGGGTTAGCCTCTGACTATGGCTACACCTTC.

The V gene is TRBV9, the J gene TRBJ2-3; weak D call: TRBD2 (5 bases). Germline loops: CDR1 SGDLS, CDR2 YYNGEE. V gave up 0 bases and J gave up 0 bases, with 8 bases separating them. CDR3 size: 15 residues. The chain's CDR3 is CASSVGLTSTDTQYF. In DNA, the CDR3 is TGTGCCAGCAGCGTAGGACTAACTAGCACAGATACGCAGTATTTT.

The chain uses TRBV7-2 and TRBJ2-1; D assignment may be TRBD1 or TRBD2 (5 bases each). Trimming took off 2 bases at V and 2 bases at J, with 10 bases between the two ends. The CDR3 contains 15 residues. Looked up from germline, CDR1 is SGHTA and CDR2 is FQGNSA. CDR3 residues: CASSLRRDPYNEQFF. The CDR3 nucleotides are TGTGCCAGCAGCTTACGCAGGGACCCCTACAATGAGCAGTTCTTC.

This clone has more than one count but fewer than ten. CDR3 in amino acids: CASSPTGGGYGYTF. CDR3 DNA: TGTGCCAGCAGCCCCACGGGAGGAGGTTATGGCTACACCTTC. This chain connects TRBV5-4 to TRBJ1-2; D ambiguous. The ends were cut back, 4 bases at V and 5 bases at J, with 15 bases in the middle. There are 14 residues in the CDR3. The germline V gene has CDR1 SGHNT and CDR2 YYREEE (reference sequence).

The chain combines TRBV9 with TRBJ1-5; D call uncertain. V was shortened by 0 bases and J by 0 bases, with 13 bases between the two germline ends. The CDR3 runs to 17 residues. Germline-derived CDR1 and CDR2 are SGDLS and YYNGEE. CDR3 protein: CASSVVRGLNSNQPQHF. The CDR3 coding sequence is TGTGCCAGCAGCGTAGTGAGAGGGCTGAATAGCAATCAGCCCCAGCATTTT.

The rearrangement joins TRBV6-5 to TRBJ1-2, with 9 positions matching TRBD1. CDR1 is MNHEY and CDR2 is SVGAGI in the germline V gene. The CDR3 runs to 13 residues. Trimming took 6 bases from V and 6 from J; bases not matched to a gene: 5. The CDR3 protein is CASSKQGAHGYTF. In DNA form, the CDR3 reads TGTGCCAGCAGCAAACAGGGGGCCCATGGCTACACCTTC.

The rearrangement joins TRBV27 to TRBJ2-5; D may be TRBD2 (5 bases). Germline V gene lookup returns CDR1 MNHEY and CDR2 SMNVEV (reference sequence). The CDR3 length is 15 residues. V lost 3 bases to trimming and J lost 2 bases, with 13 bases between them. The CDR3 bases are TGTGCCAGCAGTTTCGGGATGGCTTCGCAAGAGACCCAGTACTTC. Residues: CASSFGMASQETQYF.

The chain uses TRBV28 and TRBJ1-1; 7 bases are a match to TRBD1. The J segment lost 3 bases and the V segment lost 1 base, leaving 5 bases of the junction unmatched. The CDR3 is made up of 15 amino acids. The germline V gene has CDR1 MDHEN and CDR2 SYDVKM. CDR3 region: CASSLLPGQHTEAFF. CDR3 coding DNA: TGTGCCAGCAGTTTATTACCGGGACAGCACACTGAAGCTTTCTTT.